The 24 T cell receptor beta chains below all came from one sample that was sequenced in a study of cytomegalovirus exposure and HLA in healthy donors. In the PCR, 60 Vbeta and 13 Jbeta primers were used. Assay used: immunoSEQ multiplex PCR; TCRdb lists only in-frame clones, some missing. The repertoire has more than 90,000 clones, less than 80% of them found once; the top ten carry about 2.2%. Sequences were obtained from PBMCs. The receptors stem from a woman aged 25 to 39 in good health and CMV-seronegative.

This clone was counted a few times. J is TRBJ1-5 and V is TRBV5-1; TRBD1 agrees at 7 bases. V was pared by 2 bases and J by 6 bases, with 8 bases of the junction left unmatched. The V gene's germline CDR1 is SGHRS and CDR2 YFSETQ. The CDR3 is 15 residues long. The CDR3 spells CASSFEGQGGQPQHF. The DNA of the CDR3 is TGCGCCAGCAGCTTTGAAGGGCAGGGGGGTCAGCCCCAGCATTTT. Filled out from reference TRBV5-1 and TRBJ1-5, the complete variable domain reads KAGVTQTPRYLIKTRGQQVTLSCSPISGHRSVSWYQQTPGQGLQFLFEYFSETQRNKGNFPGRFSGRQFSNSRSEMNVSTLELGDSALYLCASSFEGQGGQPQHFGDGTRLSIL.

The chain is built from TRBV9 and TRBJ2-5; 7 positions agree with TRBD2. The CDR3 contains 17 residues. After removal of 0 bases from V and 1 base from J, the junction contained 9 bases not matched to a gene. Per germline, CDR1 SGDLS and CDR2 YYNGEE. The CDR3 bases are TGTGCCAGCAGCGTAGCCCTCCAGACTAGCCGCCAAGAGACCCAGTACTTC. Protein sequence: CASSVALQTSRQETQYF. The full variable domain, its missing parts supplied by reference TRBV9 and TRBJ2-5, is DSGVTQTPKHLITATGQRVTLRCSPRSGDLSVYWYQQSLDQGLQFLIQYYNGEERAKGNILERFSAQQFPDLHSELNLSSLELGDSALYFCASSVALQTSRQETQYFGPGTRLLVL.

The V call is TRBV4-3, the J call TRBJ2-7, with TRBD2 matching over 8 bases. CDR3 size: 15 residues. Trimming removed 0 bases from V and 1 base from J; junction bases left unmatched: 2. The germline CDR1 and CDR2 sequences are LGHNA and YSLEER. The CDR3, as DNA: TGCGCCAGCAGCCAAGAACTAGCGGAATCCTACGAGCAGTACTTC. It yields the protein CASSQELAESYEQYF.

The rearrangement links TRBV29-1 to TRBJ2-2; 9 nucleotides line up with TRBD1. This CDR3 has 15 amino acids. Germline V gene sequence: CDR1 SQVTM, CDR2 ANQGSEA. The J segment lost 1 base and the V segment lost 4 bases, leaving 4 bases of the junction unmatched. The CDR3, as DNA: TGCAGCGTTGCCCCGGGACAGGGGAACACCGGGGAGCTGTTTTTT. Amino acids: CSVAPGQGNTGELFF.

The chain carries TRBV9 and TRBJ2-2, with 10 bases that match TRBD2. The CDR3 has 15 residues. V lost 1 base to trimming and J lost 5 bases; unmatched junction nucleotides: 2. Germline loops: CDR1 SGDLS, CDR2 YYNGEE. The CDR3 loop reads CASSVTSGATGELFF. Written as DNA, the CDR3 is TGTGCCAGCAGCGTAACTAGCGGGGCTACCGGGGAGCTGTTTTTT. The whole variable domain, filled in from reference TRBV9 and TRBJ2-2, reads DSGVTQTPKHLITATGQRVTLRCSPRSGDLSVYWYQQSLDQGLQFLIQYYNGEERAKGNILERFSAQQFPDLHSELNLSSLELGDSALYFCASSVTSGATGELFFGEGSRLTVL.

In its sample, this clone was seen a few times. The chain recombines TRBV4-1 with TRBJ1-4; TRBD1 aligns across 9 bases. This CDR3 region has 15 residues. V dropped 0 bases and J dropped 6; count of bases not matched to a gene: 2. Germline assignment: CDR1 MGHRA and CDR2 YSYEKL. The CDR3 loop is CASSQEWDRDEKLFF. The CDR3, as DNA: TGCGCCAGCAGCCAAGAGTGGGACAGGGATGAAAAACTGTTTTTT.

This clone turned up a few times. V usage is TRBV10-3 and J usage is TRBJ2-7, with 7 bases fitting TRBD2. This CDR3 is 15 amino acids long. Germline V CDR1 and CDR2: ENHRY, SYGVKD. The V segment lost 4 bases and the J segment 6 bases; nucleotides outside the gene matches: 12. DNA for the CDR3: TGTGCCATCAGTGTCGGAGGAGCGGGGCCCCTCGAGCAGTACTTC. Encoded protein: CAISVGGAGPLEQYF.

The chain joins TRBV30 to TRBJ2-7; 9 bases are a match to TRBD2. CDR3 size: 15 residues. The junction had 5 bases not matched to a gene; V was cut back by 0 bases and J by 2 bases. Germline V gene sequence: CDR1 GTSNPN, CDR2 SVGIG (reference sequence). The CDR3 DNA follows: TGTGCCTGGAGTGTAATTAGCGGGAGACCCTACGAGCAGTACTTC. Translating gives CAWSVISGRPYEQYF.

In the case of this clone: At one of its ends the junction is not consistent with the germline gene, which may arise from a read error. The chain uses TRBV5-1 and TRBJ2-3; TRBD2 matches at 8 bases. The CDR3 contains 14 residues. Germline V lookup: CDR1 SGHRS, CDR2 YFSETQ. CDR3 residues: CASSLGGGAGAHYF. The CDR3 region has the DNA TGCGCCAGCAGCTTGGGCGGTGGAGCGGGAGCGCACTATTTT.

The chain couples TRBV19 to TRBJ1-2; TRBD1 might be the D (5 bases). Trimming stripped 5 bases from V and 8 bases from J, with 18 bases between. This CDR3 contains 14 residues. Germline CDR1 reads LNHDA; CDR2 reads SQIVND (reference sequence). In DNA, the CDR3 is TGTGCCAGTAGTTTTTGGACCGAGGCAGGGGGCTACACCTTC. This translates into CASSFWTEAGGYTF.

CDR3 in DNA: TGTGCCAGCAGTCCTACCCCCTTGGCCGGGGATAAGAGCGGCTACACCTTC. This sequence encodes CASSPTPLAGDKSGYTF. J is TRBJ1-2 and V is TRBV27; D remains ambiguous. CDR3 length: 17 amino acids. Between the trimmed V and J ends, which lost 5 bases and 8 bases, there was a span of 27 bases. Germline values: CDR1 MNHEY, CDR2 SMNVEV (reference sequence).

The gene calls are TRBV15 and TRBJ1-1; D is possibly TRBD1 (6 bases). Germline values: CDR1 LNHNV, CDR2 YYDKDF (reference sequence). Trimming removed 2 bases at V and 0 bases at J, with 10 bases between. The length of the CDR3 is 15 residues. In DNA form, the CDR3 reads TGTGCCACCAGCAGATCACAGGGAATGAACACTGAAGCTTTCTTT. Its protein product is CATSRSQGMNTEAFF.

The rearrangement links TRBV7-2 to TRBJ2-1, with D possibly TRBD2 on 6 matching bases. The germline V and J ends were trimmed by 3 bases and 4 bases, with 13 bases remaining between them. The germline CDR1 and CDR2 sequences are SGHTA and FQGNSA. This CDR3 comprises 15 residues. The CDR3 spells CASSFQSAGYNEQFF. The CDR3 DNA follows: TGTGCCAGCAGCTTCCAGTCGGCGGGATACAATGAGCAGTTCTTC. The entire variable domain, with the rest obtained from reference TRBV7-2 and TRBJ2-1, is as follows: GAGVSQSPSNKVTEKGKDVELRCDPISGHTALYWYRQSLGQGLEFLIYFQGNSAPDKSGLPSDRFSAERTGGSVSTLTIQRTQQEDSAVYLCASSFQSAGYNEQFFGPGTRLTVL.

The count of this clone is one. The chain has TRBV27 and TRBJ1-2; D unresolved. The V gene's germline CDR1 is MNHEY and CDR2 SMNVEV (reference sequence). CDR3 size: 15 residues. The V end was cut by 6 bases, the J end by 0 bases, with 14 bases between. CDR3 sequence (DNA): TGTGCCAGCAGACTTAAGAGTTCTCCTAACTATGGCTACACCTTC. It encodes CASRLKSSPNYGYTF.

This clone was counted a few times. The chain employs TRBV11-2 and TRBJ2-7; 8 bases fit TRBD2. Germline lookup yields CDR1 SGHAT and CDR2 FQNNGV. This CDR3 has 15 amino acids. V lost 1 base to trimming and J lost 4 bases; unmatched junction nucleotides: 6. The CDR3 loop reads CASSLVRGAVYEQYF. The CDR3 DNA is TGTGCCAGCAGCTTAGTGCGGGGGGCGGTGTACGAGCAGTACTTC. The full variable domain, in which reference TRBV11-2 and TRBJ2-7 provide the parts outside the CDR3, is EAGVAQSPRYKIIEKRQSVAFWCNPISGHATLYWYQQILGQGPKLLIQFQNNGVVDDSQLPKDRFSAERLKGVDSTLKIQPAKLEDSAVYLCASSLVRGAVYEQYFGPGTRLTVT.

The V gene is TRBV7-6, the J gene TRBJ1-4, with unresolved D. The CDR3 has 15 amino acids. Trimming took 2 bases from V and 7 from J, leaving 14 bases between them. Germline CDR1 reads SGHVS; CDR2 reads FNYEAQ. CDR3 sequence: CASSLLAGSSEKLFF. CDR3 in DNA: TGTGCCAGCAGCTTATTGGCGGGTTCGAGTGAAAAACTGTTTTTT.

The rearrangement links TRBV5-8 to TRBJ1-3, with 11 bases fitting TRBD1. The germline V gene encodes CDR1 SGHTS and CDR2 YDEGEE. CDR3 length equals 18 residues. V lost 3 bases and J lost 0; bases outside the gene matches: 8. DNA for the CDR3: TGTGCCAGCAGCTACCGGGACAGGGGGGTTTTCTCTGGAAACACCATATATTTT. This encodes CASSYRDRGVFSGNTIYF.

This clone was counted only a few times. V is TRBV7-3 and J is TRBJ2-5, with unresolved D. With 3 bases removed from V and 2 bases from J, the gap between germline ends came to 7 bases. The CDR3 has 13 amino acids. CDR1 and CDR2 from the germline V gene are SGHTA and FQGTGA. CDR3 coding DNA: TGTGCCAGCAGCTTTGCGCGGCAAGAGACCCAGTACTTC. Its translation is CASSFARQETQYF.

A few counts support this clone. This chain links TRBV5-6 with TRBJ2-3; tentative D call: TRBD1 (6 bases). V dropped 3 bases and J dropped 0 bases, with 20 bases sitting between them. The CDR3 has 18 amino acids. Germline V CDR1 and CDR2: SGHDT, YYEEEE. CDR3 amino acids: CASSSDPGHRPSTDTQYF. CDR3 DNA sequence: TGTGCCAGCAGCTCCGATCCGGGACACCGACCTAGCACAGATACGCAGTATTTT.

The chain recombines TRBV27 with TRBJ1-1; 7 bases map to TRBD1. Trimming removed 4 bases from V and 6 bases from J; junction bases left unmatched: 2. Germline lookup yields CDR1 MNHEY and CDR2 SMNVEV (reference sequence). The CDR3 sequence is 12 residues long. The CDR3 loop reads CASSSTGSEAFF. CDR3 nucleotides: TGTGCCAGCAGTTCGACAGGGTCTGAAGCTTTCTTT.

The V gene is TRBV6-1, the J gene TRBJ2-1; TRBD2 aligns across 12 bases. Germline CDR1 MNHNS, CDR2 SASEGT. The CDR3 has 15 amino acids. V was pared by 1 base and J by 10 bases, with 5 bases of the junction left unmatched. CDR3 coding DNA: TGTGCCAGCAGTGAAGGGACTAGCGGGGTCGGGGAGCAGTTCTTC. Its translation: CASSEGTSGVGEQFF.

The V and J genes are TRBV9 and TRBJ2-5; 7 bases are a match to TRBD2. Losses at the gene ends were 0 bases for V and 5 bases for J; bases not matched to a gene: 4. Germline lookup yields CDR1 SGDLS and CDR2 YYNGEE. This CDR3 is 14 amino acids long. CDR3 in amino acids: CASSVARGGETQYF. As DNA, the CDR3 is TGTGCCAGCAGCGTAGCTAGGGGAGGGGAGACCCAGTACTTC. Full variable domain (remainder filled in from reference TRBV9 and TRBJ2-5): DSGVTQTPKHLITATGQRVTLRCSPRSGDLSVYWYQQSLDQGLQFLIQYYNGEERAKGNILERFSAQQFPDLHSELNLSSLELGDSALYFCASSVARGGETQYFGPGTRLLVL.

The chain uses TRBV7-8 and TRBJ2-7; the match to TRBD2 covers 13 bases. The CDR3 extends over 18 amino acids. V lost 5 bases, J lost 2 bases, and 12 bases stayed unmatched. The germline V gene has CDR1 SGHVS and CDR2 FQNEAQ. Here the CDR3 reads CASSPRLAGGPFTYEQYF. The CDR3 DNA follows: TGTGCCAGCAGCCCTCGACTAGCGGGAGGACCCTTTACCTACGAGCAGTACTTC.

The chain is built from TRBV11-2 and TRBJ2-3, with D perhaps TRBD2 (6 bases). The V end was cut by 5 bases, the J end by 7 bases, with 13 bases between. The CDR3 has 13 residues. Looked up from germline, CDR1 is SGHAT and CDR2 is FQNNGV. Here the CDR3 reads CASSPGTANTQYF. The CDR3 nucleotides read TGTGCCAGCAGCCCAGGGACTGCGAATACGCAGTATTTT.